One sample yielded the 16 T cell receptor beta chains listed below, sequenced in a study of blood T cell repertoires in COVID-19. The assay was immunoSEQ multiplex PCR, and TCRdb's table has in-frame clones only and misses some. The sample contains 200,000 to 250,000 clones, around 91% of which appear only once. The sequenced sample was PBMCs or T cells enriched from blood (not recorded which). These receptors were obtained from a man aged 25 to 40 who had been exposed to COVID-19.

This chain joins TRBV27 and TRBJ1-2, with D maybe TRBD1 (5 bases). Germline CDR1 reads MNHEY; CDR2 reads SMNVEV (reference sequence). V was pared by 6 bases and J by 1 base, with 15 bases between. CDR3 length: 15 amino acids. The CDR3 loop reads CASSPRLQGNYGYTF. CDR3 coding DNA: TGTGCCAGCAGCCCTAGGCTGCAGGGTAACTATGGCTACACCTTC.

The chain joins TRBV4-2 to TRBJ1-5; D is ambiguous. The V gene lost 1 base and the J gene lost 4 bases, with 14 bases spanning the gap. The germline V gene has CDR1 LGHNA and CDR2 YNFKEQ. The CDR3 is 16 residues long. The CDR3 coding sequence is TGTGCCAGCAGCCAAGGCCCCCGTCAGGAAAATCAGCCCCAGCATTTT. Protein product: CASSQGPRQENQPQHF.

CDR3: CASSLSGKQETQYF. In DNA, the CDR3 is TGTGCCAGCAGCTTGAGCGGCAAGCAAGAGACCCAGTACTTC. The V and J genes are TRBV5-6 and TRBJ2-5; maybe TRBD2 (5 bases). From germline, CDR1 is SGHDT and CDR2 YYEEEE. CDR3 length: 14 residues. V lost 1 base to trimming and J lost 2 bases, with 9 bases between them.

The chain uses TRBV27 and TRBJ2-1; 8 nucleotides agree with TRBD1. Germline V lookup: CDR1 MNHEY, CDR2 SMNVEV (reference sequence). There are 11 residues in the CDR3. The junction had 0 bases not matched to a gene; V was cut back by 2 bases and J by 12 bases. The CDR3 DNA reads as TGTGCCAGCAGTTTAGGGACAGGGCAGTTCTTC. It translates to CASSLGTGQFF.

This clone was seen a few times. CDR3 region: CASSGETGGGHEQYF. The CDR3 DNA sequence: TGTGCCAGCAGCGGAGAGACAGGGGGCGGACACGAGCAGTACTTC. This chain links TRBV7-8 with TRBJ2-7, with TRBD1 matching over 10 bases. Germline trimming cut 5 bases from V and 5 bases from J; bases unmatched to any gene: 9. The germline V gene has CDR1 SGHVS and CDR2 FQNEAQ. The CDR3 is 15 amino acids.

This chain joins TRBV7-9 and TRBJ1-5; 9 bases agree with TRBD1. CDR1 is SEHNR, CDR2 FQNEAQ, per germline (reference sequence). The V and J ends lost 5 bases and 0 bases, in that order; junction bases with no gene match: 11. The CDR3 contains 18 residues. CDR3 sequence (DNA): TGTGCCAGCAGCCACGTTAACGACAGGGGGAGTAGCAATCAGCCCCAGCATTTT. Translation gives CASSHVNDRGSSNQPQHF.

This CDR3 is CASSLSPQPYNEQFF. The CDR3 DNA reads as TGTGCCAGCAGCCTTAGCCCACAACCCTACAATGAGCAGTTCTTC. The chain is built from TRBV14 and TRBJ2-1; D gene unclear. The CDR3 is made up of 15 amino acids. Trimming shortened V by 4 bases and J by 2 bases, and 12 bases separated the two germline ends. Germline V gives CDR1 SGHDN, CDR2 FVKESK.

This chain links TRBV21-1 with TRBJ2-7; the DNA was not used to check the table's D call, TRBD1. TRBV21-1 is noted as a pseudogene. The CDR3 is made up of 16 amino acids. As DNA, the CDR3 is TGTGCCAGCACCATCCGAGACAGGTTAAGCTCCTACGAGCAGTACTTC. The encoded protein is CASTIRDRLSSYEQYF.

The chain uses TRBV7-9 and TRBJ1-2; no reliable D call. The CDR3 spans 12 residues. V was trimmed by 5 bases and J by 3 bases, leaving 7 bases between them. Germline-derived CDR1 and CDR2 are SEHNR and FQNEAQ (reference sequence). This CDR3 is CASSPQDYGYTF. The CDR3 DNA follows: TGTGCCAGCAGCCCTCAGGACTATGGCTACACCTTC.

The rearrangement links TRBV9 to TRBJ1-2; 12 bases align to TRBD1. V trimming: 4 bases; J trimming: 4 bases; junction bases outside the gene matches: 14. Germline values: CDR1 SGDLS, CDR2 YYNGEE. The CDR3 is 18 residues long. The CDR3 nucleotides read TGTGCCAGCAGCTTAACCGGGACAGGGGGCGAGGGGTTCTATGGCTACACCTTC. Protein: CASSLTGTGGEGFYGYTF.

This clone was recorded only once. The CDR3 spells CASSIVGGNTGELFF. The CDR3 DNA reads as TGTGCCAGTAGTATAGTGGGAGGGAACACCGGGGAGCTGTTTTTT. The chain links TRBV19 to TRBJ2-2; D is possibly TRBD2 (6 bases). The ends were cut back, 1 base at V and 1 base at J, with 7 bases in the middle. The CDR3 runs 15 residues. CDR1 and CDR2 (germline): LNHDA, SQIVND (reference sequence).

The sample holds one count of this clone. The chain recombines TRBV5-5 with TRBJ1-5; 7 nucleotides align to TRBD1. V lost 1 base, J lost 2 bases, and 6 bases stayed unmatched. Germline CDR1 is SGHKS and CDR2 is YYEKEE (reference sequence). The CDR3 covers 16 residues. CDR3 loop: CASSLSTGAGNQPQHF. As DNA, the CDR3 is TGTGCCAGCAGCTTGTCTACAGGGGCTGGCAATCAGCCCCAGCATTTT.

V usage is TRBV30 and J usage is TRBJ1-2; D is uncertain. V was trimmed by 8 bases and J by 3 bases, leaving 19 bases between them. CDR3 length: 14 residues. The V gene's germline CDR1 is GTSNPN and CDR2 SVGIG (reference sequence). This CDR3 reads CANTSNPSDYGYTF. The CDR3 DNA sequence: TGTGCCAATACCTCGAACCCGAGTGACTATGGCTACACCTTC.

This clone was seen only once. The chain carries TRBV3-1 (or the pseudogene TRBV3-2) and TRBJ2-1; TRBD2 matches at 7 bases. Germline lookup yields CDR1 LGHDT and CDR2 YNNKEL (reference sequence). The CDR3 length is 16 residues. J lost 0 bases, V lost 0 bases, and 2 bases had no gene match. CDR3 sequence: CASSQDTGGSYNEQFF. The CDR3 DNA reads TGTGCCAGCAGCCAAGATACGGGGGGCTCCTACAATGAGCAGTTCTTC.

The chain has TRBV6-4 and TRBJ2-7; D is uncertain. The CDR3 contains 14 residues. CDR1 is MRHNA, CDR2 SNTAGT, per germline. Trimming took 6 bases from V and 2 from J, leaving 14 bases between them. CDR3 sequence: CASSPRKPTYEQYF. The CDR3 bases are TGTGCCAGCAGCCCCAGAAAACCCACCTACGAGCAGTACTTC.

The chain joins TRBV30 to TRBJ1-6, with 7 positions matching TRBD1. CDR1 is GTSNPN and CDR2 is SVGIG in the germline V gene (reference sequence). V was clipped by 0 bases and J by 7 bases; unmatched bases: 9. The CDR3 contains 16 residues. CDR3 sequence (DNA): TGTGCCTGGAGTGTCCCGGGACAGTCCAGGAATTCACCCCTCCACTTT. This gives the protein CAWSVPGQSRNSPLHF.